Presented here are 14 T cell receptor beta chains from one specimen sequenced in a study of Ad26.COV2.S vaccination and SARS-CoV-2 variants. Specified treatment: about 20 received Ad26.COV2.S at low or high dose, single or two shots; about five received placebo; per-sample allocation not given. Following the first vaccine or placebo injection, samples were taken on day 63. TCRdb's table, derived via immunoSEQ multiplex PCR, lists solely in-frame clones and lacks some. The top ten clones hold roughly 3.5% of a sample with a few hundred thousand clones, more than 75% of them seen once. The starting material was peripheral blood, obtained in a trial of Ad26.COV2.S vaccine versus placebo. The receptors here all came from a person between 18 and 60 years old who received the Ad26.COV2.S COVID-19 vaccine or a placebo.

This chain joins TRBV3-1 (or the pseudogene TRBV3-2) and TRBJ2-5; D not resolved. Germline CDR1 LGHDT, CDR2 YNNKEL (reference sequence). The V gene lost 3 bases and the J gene lost 9 bases, with 14 bases spanning the gap. The length of the CDR3 is 13 residues. The CDR3 coding sequence is TGTGCCAGCAGCCAGACTCCCCTGGAGTCCCAGTACTTC. Its protein product is CASSQTPLESQYF.

The V gene is TRBV7-9, the J gene TRBJ1-2; 7 positions match TRBD1. Germline V gene data show CDR1 as SEHNR and CDR2 as FQNEAQ (reference sequence). The CDR3 has 15 residues. V trimming: 5 bases; J trimming: 2 bases; junction bases outside the gene matches: 8. The CDR3 bases are TGTGCCAGCAGCCAGGGGAACAGGGGAAACTATGGCTACACCTTC. This gives the protein CASSQGNRGNYGYTF.

This chain connects TRBV5-1 to TRBJ2-7; TRBD1 agrees at 9 bases. Germline lookup yields CDR1 SGHRS and CDR2 YFSETQ. V dropped 4 bases and J dropped 4; count of bases not matched to a gene: 9. CDR3 length: 15 residues. The DNA for the CDR3 is TGCGCCAGCAGCGCGTCTCCCGGGACAGGGTACGAGCAGTACTTC. This codes for CASSASPGTGYEQYF.

This clone occurred once. The chain recombines TRBV9 with TRBJ2-5; 10 bases are shared with TRBD2. The CDR3 has 16 amino acids. J was trimmed by 5 bases and V by 3 bases; bases with no gene match: 10. Germline CDR1 is SGDLS and CDR2 is YYNGEE. The chain's CDR3 is CASSESGGAARETQYF. The CDR3 region has the DNA TGTGCCAGCAGCGAAAGCGGGGGGGCCGCTCGGGAGACCCAGTACTTC.

The chain carries TRBV5-6 and TRBJ1-3; D is ambiguous. Trimming removed 4 bases at V and 2 bases at J, with 13 bases between. CDR3 length: 15 amino acids. The germline V gene encodes CDR1 SGHDT and CDR2 YYEEEE. CDR3 protein: CASSLGWEAGNTIYF. CDR3 bases: TGTGCCAGCAGCCTCGGGTGGGAAGCTGGAAACACCATATATTTT.

The chain uses TRBV6-5 and TRBJ2-1; D unresolved. Trimming cost V 4 bases and J 5 bases, with 9 bases left between them. This CDR3 is 13 amino acids long. Germline values: CDR1 MNHEY, CDR2 SVGAGI. Here the CDR3 reads CASSSQWNNEQFF. The CDR3 DNA sequence: TGTGCCAGCAGTTCCCAATGGAACAATGAGCAGTTCTTC.

Concerning this clone itself: This sample includes further DNA sequences coding for the same CDR3. The rearrangement uses TRBV5-1 and TRBJ2-7; 8 bases align to TRBD2. The CDR3 extends over 14 amino acids. Germline V CDR1 and CDR2: SGHRS, YFSETQ. The V gene end was trimmed by 0 bases and the J gene end by 1 base; junction bases not matched to a gene: 0. For the CDR3, the DNA is TGCGCCAGCAGCTTGGCGGGGGGGTCCTACGAGCAGTACTTC. This codes for CASSLAGGSYEQYF.

V gene TRBV6-5 combines with J gene TRBJ1-3; 10 nucleotides match TRBD1. V dropped 6 bases and J dropped 2; count of bases not matched to a gene: 4. The CDR3 is made up of 15 amino acids. The germline CDR1 and CDR2 sequences are MNHEY and SVGAGI. The CDR3: CASSPDRGTGNTIYF. For the CDR3, the DNA is TGTGCCAGCAGCCCGGACAGGGGGACTGGAAACACCATATATTTT.

The V call is TRBV9, the J call TRBJ1-1; D remains ambiguous. The CDR3 sequence is 13 residues long. CDR1 and CDR2 (germline): SGDLS, YYNGEE. V was trimmed by 0 bases and J by 5 bases, leaving 8 bases between them. CDR3 protein: CASSVVWQTEAFF. CDR3 nucleotide sequence: TGTGCCAGCAGCGTAGTCTGGCAGACTGAAGCTTTCTTT.

V and J are TRBV4-1 and TRBJ2-7; 7 bases line up with TRBD2. Germline CDR1 is MGHRA and CDR2 is YSYEKL. The CDR3 spans 14 residues. V lost 0 bases, J lost 4 bases, and 3 bases stayed unmatched. The CDR3 sequence: CASSQDRGGYEQYF. CDR3 nucleotides: TGCGCCAGCAGCCAAGATCGCGGGGGTTACGAGCAGTACTTC.

The chain is built from TRBV12-5 and TRBJ1-4; 7 bases map to TRBD1. The germline gives CDR1 LGHNT, CDR2 FRNRAP. The CDR3 extends over 17 amino acids. The V gene end was trimmed by 9 bases and the J gene end by 0 bases; junction bases not matched to a gene: 13. The CDR3 sequence: CASPRDSILATNEKLFF. CDR3 in DNA: TGTGCTAGCCCCCGGGACAGTATACTTGCAACTAATGAAAAACTGTTTTTT.

This clone was picked up a small number of times. This sequence joins TRBV6-1 and TRBJ1-3; possibly TRBD1 for D (6 bases). The CDR3 runs 17 residues. Trimming stripped 2 bases from V and 2 bases from J, with 16 bases between. Germline CDR1 and CDR2: MNHNS and SASEGT. The CDR3 reads CASSEREQGHAGNTIYF. CDR3 coding DNA: TGTGCCAGCAGTGAAAGAGAGCAGGGACACGCTGGAAACACCATATATTTT.

This clone was observed a few times. The same CDR3 is also encoded by other DNA sequences in this sample. The chain has TRBV2 and TRBJ1-4, with 9 bases identical to TRBD1. Germline V lookup: CDR1 SNHLY, CDR2 FYNNEI. The CDR3 extends over 14 amino acids. Trimming took 1 base from V and 8 from J; bases not matched to a gene: 2. The CDR3 coding sequence is TGTGCCAGCAGTGAAGGGACAGGGGACGAAAAACTGTTTTTT. Translating it yields CASSEGTGDEKLFF.

This chain links TRBV5-4 with TRBJ2-5; 12 bases are shared with TRBD1. The V segment lost 5 bases and the J segment 4 bases; nucleotides outside the gene matches: 15. This CDR3 is built from 18 residues. Germline CDR1 is SGHNT and CDR2 is YYREEE (reference sequence). The CDR3 DNA reads as TGTGCCAGCAGACCAGGCGGGACAGGGGGCTTAGGTGGAGAGACCCAGTACTTC. Translated: CASRPGGTGGLGGETQYF.